This T cell receptor (beta chain) was identified during a study of T cell responses to AZD1222 COVID-19 vaccine. Regarding the study as a whole: Females outnumbered males among donors, who were mostly white British; clonal diversity was possibly underestimated. Samples come after the peak T cell response, not at day 14. Variant regions that are unmutated are reportedly the target of nearly half of spike-specific TCRs. At study baseline, merely several AZD1222 recipients were seropositive.

The method was immunoSEQ multiplex PCR; TCRdb's version includes in-frame clones alone and lacks a portion of them. The table has 95,000 to 100,000 clones, about 90% seen once. Comments on this clone: Its antigen is as yet unknown.

This CDR3 region has 16 residues. The germline gives CDR1 MNHNS, CDR2 SASEGT. With V trimmed by 2 bases and J by 2 bases, 6 bases remained unmatched. The receptor's source is an adult who received the AZD1222 COVID-19 vaccine. Here the sequenced sample was peripheral blood, taken 28 days after the second AZD1222 dose. The chain employs TRBV6-1 and TRBJ2-3; TRBD2 matches 8 bases. The CDR3 DNA reads as TGTGCCAGCAGTGAACAAGCGGGAGTAAACACAGATACGCAGTATTTT. Translated, it gives CASSEQAGVNTDTQYF.